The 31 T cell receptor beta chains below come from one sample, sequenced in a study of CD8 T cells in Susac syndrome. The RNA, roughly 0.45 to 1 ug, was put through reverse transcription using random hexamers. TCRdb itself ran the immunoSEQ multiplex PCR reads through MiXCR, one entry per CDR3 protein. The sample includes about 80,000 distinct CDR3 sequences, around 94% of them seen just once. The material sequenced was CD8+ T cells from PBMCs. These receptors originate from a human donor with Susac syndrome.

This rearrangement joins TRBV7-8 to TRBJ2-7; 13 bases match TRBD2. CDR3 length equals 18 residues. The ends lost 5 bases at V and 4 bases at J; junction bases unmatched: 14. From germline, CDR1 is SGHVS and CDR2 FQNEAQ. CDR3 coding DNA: TGTGCCAGCAGCGAGGAACTAGCGGGAGGGCCTCTTTTGTACGAGCAGTACTTC. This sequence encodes CASSEELAGGPLLYEQYF.

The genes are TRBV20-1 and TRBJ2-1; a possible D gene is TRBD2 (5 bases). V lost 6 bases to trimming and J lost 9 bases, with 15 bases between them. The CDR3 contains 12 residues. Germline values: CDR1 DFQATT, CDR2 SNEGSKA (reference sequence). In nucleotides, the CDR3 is TGCAGTGCACAAGCGGTGGAGTTTGAGCAGTTCTTC. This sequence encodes CSAQAVEFEQFF.

CDR3 coding DNA: TGTGCCAGCAGTGTGGGGGTTAGGGACACTGAAGCTTTCTTT. It translates to CASSVGVRDTEAFF. V and J are TRBV6-4 and TRBJ1-1; TRBD1 is a possible D gene (5 bases). V lost 4 bases to trimming and J lost 3 bases, with 12 bases between them. The length of the CDR3 is 14 residues. Germline V gene data show CDR1 as MRHNA and CDR2 as SNTAGT.

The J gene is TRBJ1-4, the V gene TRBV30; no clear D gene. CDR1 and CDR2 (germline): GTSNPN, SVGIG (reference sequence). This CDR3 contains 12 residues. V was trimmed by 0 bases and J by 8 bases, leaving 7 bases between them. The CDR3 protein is CAWSVWEEKLFF. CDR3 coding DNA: TGTGCCTGGAGTGTATGGGAGGAAAAACTGTTTTTT.

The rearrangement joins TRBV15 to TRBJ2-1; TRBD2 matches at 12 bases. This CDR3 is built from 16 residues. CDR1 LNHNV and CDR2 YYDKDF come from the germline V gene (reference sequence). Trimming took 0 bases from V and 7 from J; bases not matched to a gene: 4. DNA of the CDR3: TGTGCCACCAGCAGAGATCTAGCGGGGGGGCCAAATGAGCAGTTCTTC. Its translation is CATSRDLAGGPNEQFF.

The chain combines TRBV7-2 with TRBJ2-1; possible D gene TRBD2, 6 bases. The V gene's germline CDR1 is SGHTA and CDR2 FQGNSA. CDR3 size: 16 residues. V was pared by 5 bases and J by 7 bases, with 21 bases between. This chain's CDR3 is CASSPSGSGSLNEQFF. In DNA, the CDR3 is TGTGCCAGCAGCCCCTCAGGGAGCGGGTCTCTTAATGAGCAGTTCTTC.

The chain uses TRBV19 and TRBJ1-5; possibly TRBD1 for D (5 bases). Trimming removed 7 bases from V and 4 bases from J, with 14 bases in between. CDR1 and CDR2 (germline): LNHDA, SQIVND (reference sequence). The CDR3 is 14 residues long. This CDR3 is CASMEGRTNQPQHF. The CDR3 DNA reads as TGTGCCAGTATGGAGGGCAGGACAAATCAGCCCCAGCATTTT.

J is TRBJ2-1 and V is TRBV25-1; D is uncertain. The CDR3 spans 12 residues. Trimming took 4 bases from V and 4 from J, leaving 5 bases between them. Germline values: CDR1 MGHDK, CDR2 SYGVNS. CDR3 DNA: TGTGCCAGCAGTGGCCCTTACAATGAGCAGTTCTTC. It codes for CASSGPYNEQFF.

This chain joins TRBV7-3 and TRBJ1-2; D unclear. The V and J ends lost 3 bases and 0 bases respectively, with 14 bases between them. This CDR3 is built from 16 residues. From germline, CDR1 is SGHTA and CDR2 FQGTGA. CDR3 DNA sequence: TGTGCCAGCAGCTTGATCAGACGGATAGCTAACTATGGCTACACCTTC. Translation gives CASSLIRRIANYGYTF.

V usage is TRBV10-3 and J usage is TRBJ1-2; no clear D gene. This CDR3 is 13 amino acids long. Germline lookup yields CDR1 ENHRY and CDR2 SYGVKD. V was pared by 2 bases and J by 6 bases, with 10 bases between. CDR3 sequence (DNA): TGTGCCATCAGTGAGCCATCCGGCAATGGCTACACCTTC. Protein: CAISEPSGNGYTF.

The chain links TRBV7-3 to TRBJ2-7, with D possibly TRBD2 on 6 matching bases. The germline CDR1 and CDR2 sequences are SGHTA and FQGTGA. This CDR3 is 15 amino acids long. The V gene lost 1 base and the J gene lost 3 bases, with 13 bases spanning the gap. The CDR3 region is CASSLIGGDDYEQYF. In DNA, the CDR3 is TGTGCCAGCAGCTTAATTGGCGGGGACGACTACGAGCAGTACTTC.

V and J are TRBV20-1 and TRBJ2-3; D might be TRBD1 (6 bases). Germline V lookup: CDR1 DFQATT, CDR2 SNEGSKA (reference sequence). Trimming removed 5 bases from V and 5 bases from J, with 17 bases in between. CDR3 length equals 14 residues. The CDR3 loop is CSAGPEGDRDTQYF. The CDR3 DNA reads TGCAGTGCTGGGCCCGAGGGGGATCGAGATACGCAGTATTTT.

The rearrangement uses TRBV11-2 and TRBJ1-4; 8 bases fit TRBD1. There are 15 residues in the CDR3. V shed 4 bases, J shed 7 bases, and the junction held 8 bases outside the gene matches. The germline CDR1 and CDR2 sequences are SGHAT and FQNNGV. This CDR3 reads CASSSRDRNSEKLFF. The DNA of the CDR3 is TGTGCCAGCAGCTCGCGGGACAGGAACAGTGAAAAACTGTTTTTT.

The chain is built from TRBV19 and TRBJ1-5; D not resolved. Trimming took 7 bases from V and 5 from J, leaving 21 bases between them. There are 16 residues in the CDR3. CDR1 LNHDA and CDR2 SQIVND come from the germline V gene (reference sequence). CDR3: CASISYTSGPDQPQHF. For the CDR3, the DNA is TGTGCCAGTATTTCATATACGAGCGGGCCCGATCAGCCCCAGCATTTT.

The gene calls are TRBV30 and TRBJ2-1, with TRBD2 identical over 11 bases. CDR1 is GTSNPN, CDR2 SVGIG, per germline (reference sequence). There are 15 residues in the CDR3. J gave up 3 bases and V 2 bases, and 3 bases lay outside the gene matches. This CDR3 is CAWSLAGGFYNEQFF. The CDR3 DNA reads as TGTGCCTGGAGTTTAGCGGGAGGGTTCTACAATGAGCAGTTCTTC.

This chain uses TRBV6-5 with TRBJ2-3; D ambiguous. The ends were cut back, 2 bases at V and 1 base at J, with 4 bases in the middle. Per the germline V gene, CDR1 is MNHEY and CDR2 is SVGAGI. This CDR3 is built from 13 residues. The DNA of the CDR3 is TGTGCCAGCAGTTACGCAGGCACAGATACGCAGTATTTT. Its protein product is CASSYAGTDTQYF.

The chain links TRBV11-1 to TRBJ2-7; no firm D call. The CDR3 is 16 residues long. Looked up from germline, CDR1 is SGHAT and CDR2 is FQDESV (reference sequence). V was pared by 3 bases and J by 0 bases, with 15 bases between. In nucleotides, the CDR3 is TGTGCCAGCAGCTTCGGCGTTGGAGATTCCTCCTACGAGCAGTACTTC. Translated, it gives CASSFGVGDSSYEQYF. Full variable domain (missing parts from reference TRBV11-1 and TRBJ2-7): EAEVAQSPRYKITEKSQAVAFWCDPISGHATLYWYRQILGQGPELLVQFQDESVVDDSQLPKDRFSAERLKGVDSTLKIQPAELGDSAMYLCASSFGVGDSSYEQYFGPGTRLTVT.

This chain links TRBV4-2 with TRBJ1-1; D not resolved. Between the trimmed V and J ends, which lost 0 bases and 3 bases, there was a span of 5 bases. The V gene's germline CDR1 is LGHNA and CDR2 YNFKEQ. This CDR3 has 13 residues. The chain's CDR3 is CASSQERDTEAFF. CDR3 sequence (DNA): TGTGCCAGCAGCCAAGAAAGGGACACTGAAGCTTTCTTT.

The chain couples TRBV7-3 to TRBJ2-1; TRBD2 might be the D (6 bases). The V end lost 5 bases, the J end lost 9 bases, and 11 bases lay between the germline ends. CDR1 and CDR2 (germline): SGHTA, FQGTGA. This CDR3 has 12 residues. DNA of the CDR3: TGTGCCAGCAGCCCCGCCGGGGGTGAGCAGTTCTTC. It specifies CASSPAGGEQFF.

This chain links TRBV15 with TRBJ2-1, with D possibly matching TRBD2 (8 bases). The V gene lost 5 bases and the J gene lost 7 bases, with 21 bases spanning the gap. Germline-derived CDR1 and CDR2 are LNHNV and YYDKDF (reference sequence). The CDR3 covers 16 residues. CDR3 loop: CATSEGAGGVGNEQFF. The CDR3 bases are TGTGCCACCAGCGAGGGGGCGGGAGGAGTTGGGAATGAGCAGTTCTTC.

Written as DNA, the CDR3 is TGTGCCACCAGTAGAAAGTCCTACAATGAGCAGTTCTTC. This gives the protein CATSRKSYNEQFF. The chain combines TRBV24-1 with TRBJ2-1; no definite D call. V lost 6 bases and J lost 1, with 6 bases in between. In germline, CDR1 is KGHDR, CDR2 SFDVKD. The CDR3 contains 13 residues.

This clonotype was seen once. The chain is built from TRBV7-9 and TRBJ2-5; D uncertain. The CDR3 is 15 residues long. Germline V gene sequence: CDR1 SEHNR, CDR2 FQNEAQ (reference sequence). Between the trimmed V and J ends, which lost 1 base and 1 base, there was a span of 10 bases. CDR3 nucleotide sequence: TGTGCCAGCAGCTTAGTCTGGGGTACCCAAGAGACCCAGTACTTC. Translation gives CASSLVWGTQETQYF.

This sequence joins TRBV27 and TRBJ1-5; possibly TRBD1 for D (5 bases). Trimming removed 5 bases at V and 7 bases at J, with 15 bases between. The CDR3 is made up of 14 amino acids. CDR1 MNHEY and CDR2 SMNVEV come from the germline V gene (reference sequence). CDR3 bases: TGTGCCAGCAGTCCCGGACAACTAACCCAGCCCCAGCATTTT. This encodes CASSPGQLTQPQHF.

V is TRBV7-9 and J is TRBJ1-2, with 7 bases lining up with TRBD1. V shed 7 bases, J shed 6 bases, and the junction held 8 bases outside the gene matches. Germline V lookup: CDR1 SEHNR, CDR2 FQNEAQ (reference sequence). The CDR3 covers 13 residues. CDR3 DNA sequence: TGTGCCAGCACCCTCGGAGGGGGCGATGGCTACACCTTC. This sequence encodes CASTLGGGDGYTF.

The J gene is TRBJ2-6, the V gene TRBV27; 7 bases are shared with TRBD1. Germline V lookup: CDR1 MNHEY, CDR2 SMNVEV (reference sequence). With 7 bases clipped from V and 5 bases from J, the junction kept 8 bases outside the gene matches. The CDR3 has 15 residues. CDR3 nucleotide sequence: TGTGCCAGCACTAGGACAGGATCCAGGGCCAACGTCCTGACTTTC. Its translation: CASTRTGSRANVLTF.

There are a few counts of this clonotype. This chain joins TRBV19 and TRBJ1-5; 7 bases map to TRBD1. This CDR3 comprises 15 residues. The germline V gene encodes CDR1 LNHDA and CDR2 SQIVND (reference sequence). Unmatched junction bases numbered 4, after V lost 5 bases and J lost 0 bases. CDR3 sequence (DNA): TGTGCCAGTAGTGGGGGACAGCATAGCAATCAGCCCCAGCATTTT. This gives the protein CASSGGQHSNQPQHF.

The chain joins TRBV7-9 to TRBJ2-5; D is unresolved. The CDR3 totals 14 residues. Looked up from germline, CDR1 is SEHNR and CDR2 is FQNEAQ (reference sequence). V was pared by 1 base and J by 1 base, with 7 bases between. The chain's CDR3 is CASSLDEFQETQYF. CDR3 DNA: TGTGCCAGCAGCTTAGACGAATTCCAAGAGACCCAGTACTTC.

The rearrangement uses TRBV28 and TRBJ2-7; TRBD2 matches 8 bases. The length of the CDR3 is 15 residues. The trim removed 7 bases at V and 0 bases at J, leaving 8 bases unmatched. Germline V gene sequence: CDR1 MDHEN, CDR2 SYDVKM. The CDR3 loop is CASTLSGGSSYEQYF. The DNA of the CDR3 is TGTGCCAGCACCCTGAGCGGGGGTAGCTCCTACGAGCAGTACTTC.

The CDR3 loop reads CASSHLGDFYEQYF. The DNA of the CDR3 is TGTGCCAGCAGTCATTTGGGGGATTTCTACGAGCAGTACTTC. V gene TRBV11-1 combines with J gene TRBJ2-7; D is perhaps TRBD1 or TRBD2 (5 bases each). The germline V and J ends were trimmed by 6 bases and 3 bases, with 15 bases remaining between them. The CDR3 is 14 residues long. The V gene's germline CDR1 is SGHAT and CDR2 FQDESV (reference sequence). Supplemented by reference TRBV11-1 and TRBJ2-7, the full variable domain reads EAEVAQSPRYKITEKSQAVAFWCDPISGHATLYWYRQILGQGPELLVQFQDESVVDDSQLPKDRFSAERLKGVDSTLKIQPAELGDSAMYLCASSHLGDFYEQYFGPGTRLTVT.

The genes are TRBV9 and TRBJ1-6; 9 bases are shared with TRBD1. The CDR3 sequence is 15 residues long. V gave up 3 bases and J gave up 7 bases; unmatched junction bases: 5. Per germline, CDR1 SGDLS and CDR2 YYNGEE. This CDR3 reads CASSGNRGLNSPLHF. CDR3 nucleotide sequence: TGTGCCAGCAGCGGGAACAGGGGGCTAAATTCACCCCTCCACTTT.

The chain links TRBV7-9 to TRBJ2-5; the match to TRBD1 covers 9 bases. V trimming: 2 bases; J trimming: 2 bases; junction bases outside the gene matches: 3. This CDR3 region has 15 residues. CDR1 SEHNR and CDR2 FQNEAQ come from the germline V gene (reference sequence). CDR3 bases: TGTGCCAGCAGCTTAAGGGGACAGGGTCAAGAGACCCAGTACTTC. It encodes CASSLRGQGQETQYF.